This record concerns one T cell receptor (beta chain) sequence. This sample is drawn from a study of blood T cell repertoires in COVID-19. V was cut by 4 bases and J by 7 bases, with 6 bases left in between. The CDR3 has 11 residues. Germline values: CDR1 SGDLS, CDR2 YYNGEE. Libraries were prepared by immunoSEQ multiplex PCR; TCRdb keeps only in-frame clonotypes and omits some of them. The sample has about 430,000 clones, 85% to 90% seen once. What was sequenced was PBMCs or T cells enriched from blood (not recorded which). This chain connects TRBV9 to TRBJ2-1; no reliable D call. This receptor was obtained from a man aged 25 to 40 who had recovered from COVID-19. The CDR3 spells CASSSRNEQFF. CDR3 coding DNA: TGTGCCAGCAGCTCCCGGAATGAGCAGTTCTTC.